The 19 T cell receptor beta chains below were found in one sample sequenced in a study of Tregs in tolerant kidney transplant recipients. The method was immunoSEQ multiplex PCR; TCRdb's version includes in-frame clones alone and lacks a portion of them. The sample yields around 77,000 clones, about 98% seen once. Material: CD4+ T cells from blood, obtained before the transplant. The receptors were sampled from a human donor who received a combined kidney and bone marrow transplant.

The CDR3 DNA sequence: TGTGCCACTACGGACAGGGGGGTTGGCTACACCTTC. This gives the protein CATTDRGVGYTF. The chain joins TRBV15 to TRBJ1-2; 10 bases agree with TRBD1. This CDR3 has 12 amino acids. Trimming took 9 bases from V and 7 from J; bases not matched to a gene: 5. From germline, CDR1 is LNHNV and CDR2 YYDKDF (reference sequence).

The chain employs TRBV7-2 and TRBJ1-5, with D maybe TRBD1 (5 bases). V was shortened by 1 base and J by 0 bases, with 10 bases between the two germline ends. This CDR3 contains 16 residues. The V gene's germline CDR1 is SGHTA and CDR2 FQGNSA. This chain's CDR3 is CASSLGAGYSNQPQHF. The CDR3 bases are TGTGCCAGCAGCTTAGGGGCAGGGTATAGCAATCAGCCCCAGCATTTT.

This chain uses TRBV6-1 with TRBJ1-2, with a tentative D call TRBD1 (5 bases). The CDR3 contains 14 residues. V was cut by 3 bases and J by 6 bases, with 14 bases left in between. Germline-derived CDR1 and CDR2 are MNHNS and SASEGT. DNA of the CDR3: TGTGCCAGCAGTGACGCCCGGGGGGAAAATGGCTACACCTTC. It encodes CASSDARGENGYTF.

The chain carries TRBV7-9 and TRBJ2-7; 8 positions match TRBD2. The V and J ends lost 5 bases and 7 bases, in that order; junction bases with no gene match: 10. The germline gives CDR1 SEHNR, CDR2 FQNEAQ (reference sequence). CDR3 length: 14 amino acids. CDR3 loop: CASSPYGGVGEQYF. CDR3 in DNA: TGTGCCAGCAGCCCATACGGGGGGGTGGGGGAGCAGTACTTC. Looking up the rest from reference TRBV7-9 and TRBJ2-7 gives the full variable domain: DTGVSQNPRHKITKRGQNVTFRCDPISEHNRLYWYRQTLGQGPEFLTYFQNEAQLEKSRLLSDRFSAERPKGSFSTLEIQRTEQGDSAMYLCASSPYGGVGEQYFGPGTRLTVT.

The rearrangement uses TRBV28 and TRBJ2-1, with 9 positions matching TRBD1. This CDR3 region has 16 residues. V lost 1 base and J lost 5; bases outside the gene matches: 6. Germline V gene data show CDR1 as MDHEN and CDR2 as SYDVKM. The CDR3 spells CASSLYGQGKNNEQFF. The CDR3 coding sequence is TGTGCCAGCAGTTTATACGGACAGGGGAAGAACAATGAGCAGTTCTTC.

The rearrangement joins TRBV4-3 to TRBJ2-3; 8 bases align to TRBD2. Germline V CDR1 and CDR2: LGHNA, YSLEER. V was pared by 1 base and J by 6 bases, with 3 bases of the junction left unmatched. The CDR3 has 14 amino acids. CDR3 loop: CASSQVGGGDTQYF. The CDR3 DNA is TGCGCCAGCAGCCAAGTAGGCGGGGGGGATACGCAGTATTTT.

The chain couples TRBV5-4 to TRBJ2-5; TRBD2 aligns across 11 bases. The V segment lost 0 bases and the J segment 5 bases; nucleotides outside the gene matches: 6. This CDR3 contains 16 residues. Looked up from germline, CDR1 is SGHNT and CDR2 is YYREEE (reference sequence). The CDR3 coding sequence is TGTGCCAGCAGCTTGGATCTAGCGGGAGGCTGGGAGACCCAGTACTTC. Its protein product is CASSLDLAGGWETQYF.

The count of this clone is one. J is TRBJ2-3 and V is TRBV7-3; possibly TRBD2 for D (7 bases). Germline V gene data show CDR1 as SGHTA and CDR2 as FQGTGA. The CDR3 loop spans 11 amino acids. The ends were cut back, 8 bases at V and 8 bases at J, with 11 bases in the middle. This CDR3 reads CASGEGGTQYF. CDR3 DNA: TGTGCCAGCGGGGAGGGGGGTACGCAGTATTTT.

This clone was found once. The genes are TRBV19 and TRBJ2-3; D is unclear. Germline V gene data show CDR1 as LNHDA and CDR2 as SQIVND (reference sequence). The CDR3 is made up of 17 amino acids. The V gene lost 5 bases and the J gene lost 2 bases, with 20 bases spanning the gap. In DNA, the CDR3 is TGTGCCAGTAGTCCACTGCAGTCAGGTCCATACACAGATACGCAGTATTTT. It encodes CASSPLQSGPYTDTQYF.

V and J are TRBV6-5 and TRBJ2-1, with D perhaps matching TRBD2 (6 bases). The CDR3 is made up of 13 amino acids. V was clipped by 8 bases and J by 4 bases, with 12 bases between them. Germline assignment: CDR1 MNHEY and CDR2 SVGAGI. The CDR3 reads CASGWRGYNEQFF. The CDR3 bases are TGTGCCAGCGGGTGGAGGGGTTACAATGAGCAGTTCTTC.

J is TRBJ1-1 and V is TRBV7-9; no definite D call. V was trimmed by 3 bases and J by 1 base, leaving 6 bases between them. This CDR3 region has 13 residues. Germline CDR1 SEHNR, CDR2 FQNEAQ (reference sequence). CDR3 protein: CASSLRENTEAFF. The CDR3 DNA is TGTGCCAGCAGCTTGAGGGAGAACACTGAAGCTTTCTTT.

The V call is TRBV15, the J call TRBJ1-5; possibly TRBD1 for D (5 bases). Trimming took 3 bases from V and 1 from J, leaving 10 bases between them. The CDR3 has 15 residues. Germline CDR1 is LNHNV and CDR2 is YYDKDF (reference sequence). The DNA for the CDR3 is TGTGCCACCAGCAGTTCGAAGGGGAGCAATCAGCCCCAGCATTTT. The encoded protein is CATSSSKGSNQPQHF. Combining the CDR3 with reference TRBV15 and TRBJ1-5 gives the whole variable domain DAMVIQNPRYQVTQFGKPVTLSCSQTLNHNVMYWYQQKSSQAPKLLFHYYDKDFNNEADTPDNFQSRRPNTSFCFLDIRSPGLGDTAMYLCATSSSKGSNQPQHFGDGTRLSIL.

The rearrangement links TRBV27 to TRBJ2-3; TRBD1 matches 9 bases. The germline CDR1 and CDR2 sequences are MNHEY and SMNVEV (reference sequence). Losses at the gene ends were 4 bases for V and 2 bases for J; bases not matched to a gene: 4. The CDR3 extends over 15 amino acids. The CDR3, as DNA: TGTGCCAGCAGTTACAGGGGGCCATACACAGATACGCAGTATTTT. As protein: CASSYRGPYTDTQYF.

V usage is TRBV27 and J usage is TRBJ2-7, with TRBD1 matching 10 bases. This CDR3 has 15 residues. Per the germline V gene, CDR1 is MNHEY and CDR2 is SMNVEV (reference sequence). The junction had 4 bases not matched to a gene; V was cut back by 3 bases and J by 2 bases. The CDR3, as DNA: TGTGCCAGCAGTTTTTTTGGACAGGGGGCCTACGAGCAGTACTTC. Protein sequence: CASSFFGQGAYEQYF.

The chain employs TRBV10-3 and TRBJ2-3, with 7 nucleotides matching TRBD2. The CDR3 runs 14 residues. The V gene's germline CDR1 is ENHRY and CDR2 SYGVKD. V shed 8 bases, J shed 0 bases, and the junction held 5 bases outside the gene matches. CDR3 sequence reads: CAIRPSGSTDTQYF. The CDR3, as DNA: TGTGCCATCCGCCCTAGCGGAAGCACAGATACGCAGTATTTT.

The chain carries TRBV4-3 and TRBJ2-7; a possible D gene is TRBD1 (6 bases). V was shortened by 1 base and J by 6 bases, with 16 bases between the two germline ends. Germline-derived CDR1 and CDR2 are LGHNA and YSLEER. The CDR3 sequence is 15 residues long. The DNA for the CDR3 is TGCGCCAGCAGCCAAGTGGAGACAGGAGATTCCGAGCAGTACTTC. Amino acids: CASSQVETGDSEQYF.

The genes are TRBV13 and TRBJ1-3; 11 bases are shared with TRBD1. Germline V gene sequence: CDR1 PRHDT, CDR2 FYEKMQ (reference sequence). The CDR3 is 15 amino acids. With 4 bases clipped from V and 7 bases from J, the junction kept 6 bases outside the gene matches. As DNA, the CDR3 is TGTGCCAGCAGCTCTACGGACAGGGGGCGGAACACCATATATTTT. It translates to CASSSTDRGRNTIYF.

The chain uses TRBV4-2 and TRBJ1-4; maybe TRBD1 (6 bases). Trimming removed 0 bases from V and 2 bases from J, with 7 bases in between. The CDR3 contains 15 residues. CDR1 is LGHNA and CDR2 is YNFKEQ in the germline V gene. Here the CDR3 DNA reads TGTGCCAGCAGCCAAGACCAGGGGACTAATGAAAAACTGTTTTTT. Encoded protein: CASSQDQGTNEKLFF.

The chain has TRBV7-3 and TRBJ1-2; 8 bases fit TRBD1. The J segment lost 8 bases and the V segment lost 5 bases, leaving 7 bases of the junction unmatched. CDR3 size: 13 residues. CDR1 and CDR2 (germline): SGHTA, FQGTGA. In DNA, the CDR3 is TGTGCCAGCAGCGCGACAGGGGTGAGGGGCTACACCTTC. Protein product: CASSATGVRGYTF. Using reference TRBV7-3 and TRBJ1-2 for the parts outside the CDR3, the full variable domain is GAGVSQTPSNKVTEKGKYVELRCDPISGHTALYWYRQSLGQGPEFLIYFQGTGAADDSGLPNDRFFAVRPEGSVSTLKIQRTERGDSAVYLCASSATGVRGYTFGSGTRLTVV.